The clone carrying this T cell receptor (beta chain) appeared many times. Amplified TCR beta CDR3 regions were obtained using RNA transcripts as template. The first-round RT-PCR employed HTBI primers together with the Qiagen OneStep RT-PCR kit. A multiplex PCR was then performed as the second round. TCRdb called the multiplex PCR reads again in MiXCR, with one record for every CDR3 protein. The sample lists over 650,000 distinct CDR3 sequences, 35% to 50% seen once, with more than 2.5% in the top ten. This CDR3 is built from 13 residues. Trimming removed 2 bases at V and 2 bases at J, with 6 bases between. Germline lookup yields CDR1 SEHNR and CDR2 FQNEAQ (reference sequence). The sample originates from a study of Graves' ophthalmopathy and Graves' hyperthyroidism.

This sequence was found in an adult man with Graves' ophthalmopathy. The source material was peripheral blood. V and J are TRBV7-9 and TRBJ2-5; no definite D call. The CDR3 bases are TGTGCCAGCAGCTTACGAGAACAAGAGACCCAGTACTTC. Its translation is CASSLREQETQYF. Variable domain in full (rest from reference TRBV7-9 and TRBJ2-5): DTGVSQNPRHKITKRGQNVTFRCDPISEHNRLYWYRQTLGQGPEFLTYFQNEAQLEKSRLLSDRFSAERPKGSFSTLEIQRTEQGDSAMYLCASSLREQETQYFGPGTRLLVL.